Each of the 5 T cell receptor beta chains below was sequenced from the same sample in a study of T cell repertoires in aging, cancer and after chemotherapy. Multiplex touch-down PCR with TRB-A/B primers amplified rearranged V-D-J TRB sequences. TCRdb re-analysed the multiplex PCR reads in MiXCR, keeping a single row per CDR3 protein. Seen here are almost 3,000 distinct CDR3 sequences, roughly 22% observed once, and the top ten hold around 56%. The template was genomic DNA from peripheral blood, not RNA. The source material was blood. These receptors all stem from a human donor with a solid tumor.

The V call is TRBV7-9, the J call TRBJ2-1, with D perhaps matching TRBD1 or TRBD2 (5 bases each). The V end lost 2 bases, the J end lost 9 bases, and 14 bases lay between the germline ends. The CDR3 consists of 14 residues. CDR1 SEHNR and CDR2 FQNEAQ come from the germline V gene (reference sequence). The CDR3 region is CASSLLGAGGEQFF. The DNA for the CDR3 is TGTGCCAGCAGCTTACTAGGGGCGGGCGGTGAGCAGTTCTTC.

Of note for this clonotype: A much larger clone sits a single nucleotide away, making a read error possible. This chain connects TRBV6-5 to TRBJ2-7; maybe TRBD2 (6 bases). V lost 6 bases to trimming and J lost 1 base, with 16 bases between them. Germline V gene sequence: CDR1 MNHEY, CDR2 SVGAGI. This CDR3 is built from 15 residues. The CDR3 is CASSAKSGGSYEQYF. For the CDR3, the DNA is TGTGCCAGCAGCGCCAAGAGTGGGGGGTCCTACGAGCAGTACTTC.

This clonotype was recorded a few times. V and J are TRBV24-1 and TRBJ2-1, with D uncertain. Germline assignment: CDR1 KGHDR and CDR2 SFDVKD. The V and J ends lost 9 bases and 7 bases respectively, with 9 bases between them. CDR3 size: 11 residues. The CDR3: CATQLRNEQFF. The CDR3 DNA sequence: TGTGCCACCCAACTCAGGAATGAGCAGTTCTTC.

This clonotype was detected a few times. The chain joins TRBV5-6 to TRBJ1-1; D gene ambiguous. V lost 6 bases and J 3 bases, leaving 15 bases between the germline ends. CDR1 SGHDT and CDR2 YYEEEE come from the germline V gene. The CDR3 is 14 amino acids. CDR3 DNA sequence: TGTGCCAGCATATCAGATGCTTCCGACACTGAAGCTTTCTTT. Translation: CASISDASDTEAFF.

By share, this clonotype ranks as medium-sized. J is TRBJ2-2 and V is TRBV11-2; a weak D match, TRBD1 (6 bases). CDR1 SGHAT and CDR2 FQNNGV come from the germline V gene. V was shortened by 5 bases and J by 3 bases, with 7 bases between the two germline ends. The CDR3 has 13 amino acids. This chain's CDR3 is CASSRTDTGELFF. The CDR3 bases are TGTGCCAGCAGCCGGACAGACACCGGGGAGCTGTTTTTT.